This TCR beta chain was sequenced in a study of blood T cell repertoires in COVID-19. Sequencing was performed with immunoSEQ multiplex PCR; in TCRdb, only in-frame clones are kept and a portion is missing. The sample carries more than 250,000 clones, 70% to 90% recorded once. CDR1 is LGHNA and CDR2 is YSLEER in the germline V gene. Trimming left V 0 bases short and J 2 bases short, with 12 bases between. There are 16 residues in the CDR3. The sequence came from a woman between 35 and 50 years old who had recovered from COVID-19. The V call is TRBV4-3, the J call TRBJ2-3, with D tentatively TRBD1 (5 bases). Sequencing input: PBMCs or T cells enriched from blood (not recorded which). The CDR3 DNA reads TGCGCCAGCAGCCAAGAATCAGGGCCTTCCACAGATACGCAGTATTTT. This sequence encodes CASSQESGPSTDTQYF.